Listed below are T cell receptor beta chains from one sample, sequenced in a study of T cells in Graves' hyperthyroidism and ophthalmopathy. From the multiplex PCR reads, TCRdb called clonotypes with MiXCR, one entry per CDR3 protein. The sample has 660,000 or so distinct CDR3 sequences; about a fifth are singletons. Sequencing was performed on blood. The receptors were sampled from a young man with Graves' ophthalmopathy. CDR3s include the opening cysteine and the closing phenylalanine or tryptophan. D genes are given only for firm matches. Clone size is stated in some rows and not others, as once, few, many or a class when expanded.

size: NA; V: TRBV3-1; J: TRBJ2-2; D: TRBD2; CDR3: CASSRGGLAGGPNTGELFF; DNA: TGTGCCAGCAGCCGGGGAGGACTAGCGGGAGGGCCGAACACCGGGGAGCTGTTTTTT
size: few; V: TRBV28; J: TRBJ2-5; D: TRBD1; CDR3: CASSSPQGEKETQYF; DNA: TGTGCCAGCAGTTCCCCACAGGGGGAGAAAGAGACCCAGTACTTC
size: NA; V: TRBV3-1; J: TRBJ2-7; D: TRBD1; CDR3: CASSPGHGTGFHEQYF; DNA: TGTGCCAGCAGCCCCGGACACGGGACAGGATTCCACGAGCAGTACTTC
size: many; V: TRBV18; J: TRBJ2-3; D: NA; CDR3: CASSPSKGLTDTQYF; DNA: TGTGCCAGCTCACCAAGTAAGGGATTGACAGATACGCAGTATTTT
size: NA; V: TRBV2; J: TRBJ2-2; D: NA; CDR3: CASSEAVANTGELFF; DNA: TGTGCCAGCAGTGAAGCGGTGGCGAACACCGGGGAGCTGTTTTTT
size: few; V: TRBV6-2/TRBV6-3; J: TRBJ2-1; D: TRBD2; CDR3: CASSRSLPGTSGSSYNEQFF; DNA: TGTGCCAGCAGTAGGTCCCTACCCGGGACTAGCGGGAGCTCCTACAATGAGCAGTTCTTC
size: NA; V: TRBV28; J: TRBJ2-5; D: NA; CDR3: CASSQRLVEETQYF; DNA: TGTGCCAGCAGCCAACGACTAGTAGAAGAGACCCAGTACTTC
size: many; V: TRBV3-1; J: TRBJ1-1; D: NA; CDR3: CASSQVSGYTEAFF; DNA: TGTGCCAGCAGCCAAGTTTCGGGATACACTGAAGCTTTCTTT
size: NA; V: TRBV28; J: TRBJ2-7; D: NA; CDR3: CASSFSLRTAPSYEQYF; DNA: TGTGCCAGCAGTTTTAGTTTGAGGACAGCCCCCTCCTACGAGCAGTACTTC
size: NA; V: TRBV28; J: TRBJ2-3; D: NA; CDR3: CASRPRALRGHTDTQYF; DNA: TGTGCCAGCAGACCCCGTGCGTTGCGGGGACACACAGATACGCAGTATTTT
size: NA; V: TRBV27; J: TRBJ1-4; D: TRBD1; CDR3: CASSQTGGPNEKLFF; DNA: TGTGCCAGCAGTCAGACAGGGGGCCCTAATGAAAAACTGTTTTTT
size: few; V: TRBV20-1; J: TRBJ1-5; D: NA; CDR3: CSAREVGEQPQHF; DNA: TGCAGTGCTAGAGAGGTGGGGGAACAGCCCCAGCATTTT
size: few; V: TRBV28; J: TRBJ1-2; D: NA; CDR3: CASSSSNRDGYTF; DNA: TGTGCCAGCAGTTCGTCCAACAGGGATGGCTACACCTTC
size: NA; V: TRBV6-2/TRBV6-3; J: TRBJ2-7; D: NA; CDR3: CASSRQSHSYEQYF; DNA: TGTGCCAGCAGTAGGCAGTCCCACTCCTACGAGCAGTACTTC
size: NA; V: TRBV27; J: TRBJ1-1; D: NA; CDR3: CASSLPFTVNTEAFF; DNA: TGTGCCAGCAGTTTACCCTTCACGGTGAACACTGAAGCTTTCTTT
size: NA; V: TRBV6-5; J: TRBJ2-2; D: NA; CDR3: CASSYSRKGELFF; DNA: TGTGCCAGCAGTTACTCGAGAAAGGGGGAGCTGTTTTTT
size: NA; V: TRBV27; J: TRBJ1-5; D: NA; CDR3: CASSSRQNNQPQHF; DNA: TGTGCCAGCAGTTCCCGACAGAACAATCAGCCCCAGCATTTT
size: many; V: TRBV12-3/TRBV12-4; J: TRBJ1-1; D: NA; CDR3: CASSFSNTANTEAFF; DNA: TGTGCCAGCAGTTTTTCTAACACCGCGAACACTGAAGCTTTCTTT
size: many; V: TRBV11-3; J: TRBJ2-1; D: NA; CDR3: CASSLGFGSGNEQFF; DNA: TGTGCCAGCAGCTTAGGCTTCGGGAGCGGGAATGAGCAGTTCTTC
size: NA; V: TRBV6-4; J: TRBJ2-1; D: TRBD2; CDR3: CASSLPLRTSGRTSYNEQFF; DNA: TGTGCCAGTTCCCTCCCCTTACGGACTAGCGGGAGGACTTCCTACAATGAGCAGTTCTTC
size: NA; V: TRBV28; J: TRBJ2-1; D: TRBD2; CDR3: CASSLRGRAYNEQFF; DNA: TGTGCCAGCAGTTTACGCGGGAGGGCCTACAATGAGCAGTTCTTC
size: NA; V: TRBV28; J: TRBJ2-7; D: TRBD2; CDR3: CASSVSGRAPDEQYF; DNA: TGTGCCAGCAGTGTTAGCGGGAGGGCCCCGGACGAGCAGTACTTC
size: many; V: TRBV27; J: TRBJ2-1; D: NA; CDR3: CASSFAREQFF; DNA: TGTGCCAGCAGTTTTGCCCGGGAGCAGTTCTTC
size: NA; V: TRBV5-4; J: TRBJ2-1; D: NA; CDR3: CASSRTELGYNEQFF; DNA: TGTGCCAGCAGCCGGACGGAGCTCGGGTACAATGAGCAGTTCTTC
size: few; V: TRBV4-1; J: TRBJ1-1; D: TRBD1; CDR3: CASSGQGPNTEAFF; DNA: TGCGCCAGCAGCGGACAGGGGCCGAACACTGAAGCTTTCTTT
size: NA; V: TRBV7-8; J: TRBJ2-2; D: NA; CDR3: CASVLGGGNTGELFF; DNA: TGTGCCAGCGTGCTAGGCGGAGGGAACACCGGGGAGCTGTTTTTT
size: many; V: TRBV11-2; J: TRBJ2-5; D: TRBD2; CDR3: CASSRRTSGGPQETQYF; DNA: TGTGCCAGCAGCCGAAGGACTAGCGGGGGGCCTCAAGAGACCCAGTACTTC
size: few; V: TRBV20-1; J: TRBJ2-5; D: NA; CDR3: CSALDWSGQETQYF; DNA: TGCAGTGCCCTAGATTGGAGCGGCCAAGAGACCCAGTACTTC
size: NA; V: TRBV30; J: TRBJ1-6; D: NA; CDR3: CAWKWGSSYNSPLHF; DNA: TGTGCCTGGAAATGGGGCAGCTCCTATAATTCACCCCTCCACTTT
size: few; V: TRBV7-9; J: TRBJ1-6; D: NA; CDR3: CASSSGVRRDSPLHF; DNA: TGTGCCAGCAGCTCCGGGGTTCGAAGAGATTCACCCCTCCACTTT
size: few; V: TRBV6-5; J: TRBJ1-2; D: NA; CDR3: CASSYSNLRQIYGYTF; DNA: TGTGCCAGCAGTTACTCGAATTTACGACAGATCTATGGCTACACCTTC